This T cell receptor (beta chain) was identified during a study of cytomegalovirus exposure and HLA in healthy donors. This CDR3 is built from 13 residues. Germline loops: CDR1 SGHAT, CDR2 FQNNGV. Trimming removed 1 base at V and 6 bases at J, with 9 bases between. PCR involved 60 Vbeta and 13 Jbeta primers. The method was immunoSEQ multiplex PCR; TCRdb's version includes in-frame clones alone and lacks a portion of them. Here the sample spans about 150,000 clones, 77% being singletons. The sequence came from a male donor in good health and CMV-seronegative. Sample: PBMCs. The V and J genes are TRBV11-2 and TRBJ1-2; perhaps TRBD1 as D (6 bases). This CDR3 reads CASSLARGHGYTF. The CDR3 DNA reads as TGTGCCAGCAGCTTAGCCAGGGGCCATGGCTACACCTTC.